This passage covers 11 T cell receptor beta chains from one sample sequenced in a study of T cell repertoires in cytomegalovirus infection. TCRdb called the reads again in MiXCR, with one record for every CDR3 protein. The sample yields under 250,000 distinct CDR3 sequences, approximately 13% seen once. Sequenced sample: PBMCs. The source is a human donor in good health (CMV status not recorded). Some clones in this sample may be carry-over from other donors' samples.

This clonotype was found many times. This sequence joins TRBV7-2 and TRBJ1-4; no clear D. Germline V lookup: CDR1 SGHTA, CDR2 FQGNSA. This CDR3 contains 15 residues. Trimming took 5 bases from V and 1 from J, leaving 11 bases between them. CDR3 sequence reads: CASSAQPGTNEKLFF. CDR3 bases: TGTGCCAGCAGCGCCCAGCCCGGAACTAATGAAAAACTGTTTTTT.

In this sample, this clonotype turned up many times. The rearrangement uses TRBV27 and TRBJ1-1, with a weak D call TRBD1 (5 bases). The CDR3 totals 16 residues. Trimming took 4 bases from V and 4 from J, leaving 19 bases between them. Germline V CDR1 and CDR2: MNHEY, SMNVEV (reference sequence). Written as DNA, the CDR3 is TGTGCCAGCAGTTCTCGACAGATACGTGTCAGCACTGAAGCTTTCTTT. Its protein is CASSSRQIRVSTEAFF.

This sequence joins TRBV5-1 and TRBJ1-4; D may be TRBD1 (5 bases). V was pared by 0 bases and J by 6 bases, with 6 bases between. Looked up from germline, CDR1 is SGHRS and CDR2 is YFSETQ. The CDR3 contains 13 residues. CDR3 sequence (DNA): TGCGCCAGCAGCTTGGACAGGCATGAAAAACTGTTTTTT. Translation gives CASSLDRHEKLFF.

The chain uses TRBV7-9 and TRBJ2-7; 7 bases are shared with TRBD2. Germline trimming cut 5 bases from V and 6 bases from J; bases unmatched to any gene: 25. Germline V gene data show CDR1 as SEHNR and CDR2 as FQNEAQ (reference sequence). The CDR3 covers 19 residues. The CDR3 nucleotides are TGTGCCAGCAGCCCTGGGAGGGGAGTTGAGGGGACCTCCCCCCTCGAGCAGTACTTC. Translation gives CASSPGRGVEGTSPLEQYF.

This clonotype showed up many times. The gene calls are TRBV2 and TRBJ2-5; a possible D gene is TRBD2 (5 bases). In germline, CDR1 is SNHLY, CDR2 FYNNEI. The CDR3 contains 18 residues. V gave up 0 bases and J gave up 3 bases, with 20 bases separating them. The CDR3 is CASSEAPGGGSSKETQYF. As DNA, the CDR3 is TGTGCCAGCAGTGAAGCGCCAGGAGGTGGGTCCTCAAAAGAGACCCAGTACTTC.

This clonotype appeared many times. V usage is TRBV29-1 and J usage is TRBJ1-4; TRBD1 is a possible D gene (6 bases). Germline CDR1 and CDR2: SQVTM and ANQGSEA. The CDR3 covers 12 residues. Trimming cost V 4 bases and J 4 bases, with 7 bases left between them. DNA for the CDR3: TGCAGCGTTGCAGGGGATAATGAAAAACTGTTTTTT. It codes for CSVAGDNEKLFF. Supplemented by reference TRBV29-1 and TRBJ1-4, the full variable domain reads SAVISQKPSRDICQRGTSLTIQCQVDSQVTMMFWYRQQPGQSLTLIATANQGSEATYESGFVIDKFPISRPNLTFSTLTVSNMSPEDSSIYLCSVAGDNEKLFFGSGTQLSVL.

This clonotype has a count of ten or more. The V call is TRBV12-3 or TRBV12-4, the J call TRBJ2-1; tentative D call: TRBD2 (5 bases). This CDR3 is 15 amino acids long. V was pared by 3 bases and J by 7 bases, with 16 bases between. The CDR3 DNA reads TGTGCCAGCAGTTTTGACCGGGAAGGGATAAATGAGCAGTTCTTC. Protein: CASSFDREGINEQFF.

This clonotype was seen repeatedly, ten times or more. V is TRBV5-6 and J is TRBJ1-1, with TRBD1 matching 10 bases. The ends lost 5 bases at V and 12 bases at J; junction bases unmatched: 10. Looked up from germline, CDR1 is SGHDT and CDR2 is YYEEEE. The CDR3 spans 13 residues. The CDR3 sequence is CASRSGTGAGTFF. The CDR3, as DNA: TGTGCCAGCAGATCCGGGACAGGGGCCGGAACTTTCTTT.

This clonotype was picked up many times. The V call is TRBV6-1, the J call TRBJ1-2; D ambiguous. The ends were cut back, 7 bases at V and 7 bases at J, with 13 bases in the middle. Germline V gene sequence: CDR1 MNHNS, CDR2 SASEGT. The length of the CDR3 is 12 residues. CDR3 sequence: CASTWERGGYTF. The CDR3 nucleotides read TGTGCCAGCACTTGGGAACGAGGTGGCTACACCTTC.

With respect to this clonotype: A much larger clone differs from this one at a single base, so this may be a read error. The J gene is TRBJ1-1, the V gene TRBV6-1; 7 bases map to TRBD1. The germline CDR1 and CDR2 sequences are MNHNS and SASEGT. The CDR3 totals 13 residues. The V gene end was trimmed by 6 bases and the J gene end by 5 bases; junction bases not matched to a gene: 6. Written as DNA, the CDR3 is TGTGCCAGCAGAACAGGGGAAGGAACTGAAGCTTTCTTT. Its protein product is CASRTGEGTEAFF.

This clonotype has at least ten counts. The rearrangement joins TRBV19 to TRBJ1-5; 8 bases fit TRBD1. CDR3 length equals 13 residues. After removal of 9 bases from V and 2 bases from J, the junction contained 3 bases not matched to a gene. CDR1 and CDR2 from the germline V gene are LNHDA and SQIVND (reference sequence). The CDR3 sequence is CASGQGGNQPQHF. CDR3 nucleotide sequence: TGTGCCAGCGGACAGGGCGGCAATCAGCCCCAGCATTTT.